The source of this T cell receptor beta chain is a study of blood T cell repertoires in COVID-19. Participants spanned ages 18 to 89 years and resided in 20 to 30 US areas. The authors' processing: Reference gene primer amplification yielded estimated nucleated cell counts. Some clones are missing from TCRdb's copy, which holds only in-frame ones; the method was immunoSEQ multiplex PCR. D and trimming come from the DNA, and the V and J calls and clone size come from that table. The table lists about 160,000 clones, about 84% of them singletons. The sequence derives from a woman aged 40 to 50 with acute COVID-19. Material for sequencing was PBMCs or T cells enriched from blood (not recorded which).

CDR3 bases: TGTGCCAGCAGCCCGAGACAGGGGTCCAGCACCGGGGAGCTGTTTTTT. This translates into CASSPRQGSSTGELFF. The chain joins TRBV11-2 to TRBJ2-2; TRBD1 aligns across 8 bases. From germline, CDR1 is SGHAT and CDR2 FQNNGV. The V segment lost 5 bases and the J segment 4 bases; nucleotides outside the gene matches: 9. The CDR3 has 16 amino acids.